This is a list of T cell receptor beta chains from one sample in a study of cytomegalovirus exposure and HLA in healthy donors. The repertoire was sequenced with immunoSEQ multiplex PCR; TCRdb's copy has only in-frame clones and lacks some. Altogether approximately 160,000 clones are present, around four fifths being singletons, with the ten largest covering 9% to 10%. Sequenced material: PBMCs. Receptors originate from a man between 18 and 35 years old in good health and CMV-seropositive. The CDR3 runs from the conserved cysteine through the conserved F or W.

cdr3_aa: CASSSPDRGDEQYF; v_call: TRBV28
cdr3_aa: CASRNPGANTEAFF; v_call: TRBV7-9
cdr3_aa: CASRVGGPSEQFF; v_call: TRBV27
cdr3_aa: CASSPREGRGTDTQYF; v_call: TRBV5-1
cdr3_aa: CASKSWPSSYNEQFF; v_call: TRBV6-5
cdr3_aa: CASSNRGTNEKLFF; v_call: TRBV5-5
cdr3_aa: CASSRTGGDEKLFF; v_call: TRBV6-1
cdr3_aa: CASSLGQGAGEQYF; v_call: TRBV7-7
cdr3_aa: CASSPSDTSYGYTF; v_call: TRBV19
cdr3_aa: CASSEGLATSNEQFF; v_call: TRBV6-4
cdr3_aa: CASSVGGQPGIGELFF; v_call: TRBV9
cdr3_aa: CASSLRTSGGVASTDTQYF; v_call: TRBV4-1
cdr3_aa: CASSVGQGGSEQYF; v_call: TRBV9
cdr3_aa: CASSPPPAGVYTQYF; v_call: TRBV7-9
cdr3_aa: CASWAGGPMNTEAFF; v_call: TRBV28
cdr3_aa: CASSLGRDRGSRNEQFF; v_call: TRBV11-2
cdr3_aa: CASSIGSGTGNTIYF; v_call: TRBV19
cdr3_aa: CASSPDRFSYEQYF; v_call: TRBV5-4
cdr3_aa: CASRLVRYNEQFF; v_call: TRBV6-6
cdr3_aa: CASGLSYNEQFF; v_call: TRBV10-2
cdr3_aa: CASSRNLAGAATGELFF; v_call: TRBV7-9
cdr3_aa: CASSLARGGTDTQYF; v_call: TRBV5-1
cdr3_aa: CASSQEGTAGGNIQYF; v_call: TRBV4-1
cdr3_aa: CASSAHGELFF; v_call: TRBV9
cdr3_aa: CASSSGTGVGQPQHF; v_call: TRBV9
cdr3_aa: CAWTAGANTGELFF; v_call: TRBV30
cdr3_aa: CASSELRGTGRGAFF; v_call: TRBV2
cdr3_aa: CASQTGAAGTEAFF; v_call: TRBV6-5
cdr3_aa: CASSPNPQGTEAFF; v_call: TRBV9
cdr3_aa: CASSMGARTEAFF; v_call: TRBV18
cdr3_aa: CASSLGAGYEQYF; v_call: TRBV27
cdr3_aa: CASSQGGNTEAFF; v_call: TRBV7-3
cdr3_aa: CASSSRLRVDSNQPQHF; v_call: TRBV5-8
cdr3_aa: CASSVERRNTEAFF; v_call: TRBV2
cdr3_aa: CASSSVPNTEAFF; v_call: TRBV11-2
cdr3_aa: CASSLSEGTNTEAFF; v_call: TRBV5-4
cdr3_aa: CASSPGGGDYGYTF; v_call: TRBV7-6
cdr3_aa: CASSADRGNEQYF; v_call: TRBV7-8
cdr3_aa: CSVADYGYTF; v_call: TRBV20-1
cdr3_aa: CASTLPGRDEAFF; v_call: TRBV28
cdr3_aa: CASRTRNNQPQHF; v_call: TRBV19
cdr3_aa: CASSLEQGYEQYF; v_call: TRBV4-1
cdr3_aa: CASSPDPIAGDTGELFF; v_call: TRBV18
cdr3_aa: CASSAPPDRGLRGTEAFF; v_call: TRBV11-1
cdr3_aa: CASSYLSGPNEKLFF; v_call: TRBV6-5
cdr3_aa: CASKGLAYEQYF; v_call: TRBV6-5